Listed below are T cell receptor beta chains from one sample, sequenced in a study of early T cells in non-severe SARS-CoV-2 infection. TCRdb re-derived calls from the 5' RACE reads in MiXCR, one entry per CDR3 protein. The sample consists of some 40,000 distinct CDR3 sequences, roughly 3.9% of them appearing once. The specimen sequenced was whole blood. The origin of the receptors is an adult who was a healthcare worker with PCR-confirmed SARS-CoV-2 infection or an uninfected control (not recorded which). The CDR3 runs from the conserved cysteine through the conserved F or W. The order of the fields is D gene, J gene, V gene, clone size, CDR3 protein, CDR3 DNA. A D gene is named only where the DNA matches it firmly. Clone size is given for some rows only: seen once, a few or many times, or a class if the clone is expanded.

NA TRBJ2-6 TRBV12-1 few CASSFCLIGPSPPSGANVLTF TGTGCCAGCAGCTTTTGCTTGATCGGGCCTTCACCCCCCTCTGGGGCCAACGTCCTGACTTTC
TRBD2 TRBJ2-1 TRBV4-3 large CASSQTSGRADEQFF TGCGCCAGCAGCCAGACTAGCGGGAGGGCCGATGAGCAGTTCTTC
NA TRBJ2-5 TRBV5-6 many CASSWGDASKSETQYF TGTGCCAGCAGCTGGGGGGACGCCTCCAAGTCGGAGACCCAGTACTTC
NA TRBJ1-2 TRBV12-3/TRBV12-4 NA CASSSNREHGYGYTF TGTGCCAGCAGTTCGAACAGGGAGCACGGCTATGGCTACACCTTC
NA TRBJ1-1 TRBV29-1 many CSVEGPTEAFF TGCAGCGTTGAGGGGCCCACTGAAGCTTTCTTT
NA TRBJ2-5 TRBV10-3 many CAISDLQGRGTQYF TGTGCCATCAGTGACTTACAGGGTCGGGGGACCCAGTACTTC
TRBD1 TRBJ2-3 TRBV20-1 NA CSAITGAITDTQYF TGCAGTGCTATTACAGGGGCCATCACAGATACGCAGTATTTT
NA TRBJ2-6 TRBV6-5 many CASRHRDSGANVLTF TGTGCCAGCCGGCACAGAGACTCTGGGGCCAACGTCCTGACTTTC
TRBD2 TRBJ2-1 TRBV12-3/TRBV12-4 NA CASTPRSGGLASSYNEQFF TGTGCCAGCACCCCCCGAAGTGGGGGACTAGCGAGCTCCTACAATGAGCAGTTCTTC
TRBD1 TRBJ1-1 TRBV6-5 many CASRYRTGGAEAFF TGTGCCAGCAGGTACCGGACAGGAGGGGCAGAAGCTTTCTTT
TRBD2 TRBJ2-3 TRBV7-9 many CASSSRTSSADTQYF TGTGCCAGCAGCTCCAGGACTAGCTCCGCAGATACGCAGTATTTT
NA TRBJ2-1 TRBV2 many CASSEPRQSSYNEQFF TGTGCCAGCAGTGAACCCCGACAGAGCTCCTACAATGAGCAGTTCTTC
NA TRBJ1-1 TRBV20-1 many CSAVHTGTTEAFF TGCAGTGCTGTTCATACAGGGACCACTGAAGCTTTCTTT
TRBD1 TRBJ2-5 TRBV20-1 many CSAIGTGQETQYF TGCAGTGCCATCGGGACAGGTCAAGAGACCCAGTACTTC
TRBD1 TRBJ1-2 TRBV6-6 many CASRGTGLYGYTF TGTGCCAGCAGAGGGACAGGCCTCTATGGCTACACCTTC
NA TRBJ1-1 TRBV9 many CASSVVSAGYTEAFF TGTGCCAGCAGCGTAGTTTCCGCGGGTTACACTGAAGCTTTCTTT
TRBD1 TRBJ1-2 TRBV7-2 many CASSPRVPDRSQGYTF TGTGCCAGCAGCCCACGAGTCCCGGACAGGTCTCAGGGCTACACCTTC
NA TRBJ2-3 TRBV14 many CASSHYTDTQYF TGTGCCAGCAGCCATTACACAGATACGCAGTATTTT
TRBD2 TRBJ2-1 TRBV20-1 many CSASRTSRDEQFF TGCAGTGCTAGCCGGACTAGCAGGGATGAGCAGTTCTTC
NA TRBJ2-1 TRBV7-2 many CASRPGTYISSSYNEQFF TGTGCCAGCAGACCTGGGACATACATTTCTAGCTCCTACAATGAGCAGTTCTTC
TRBD2 TRBJ2-3 TRBV7-9 NA CASSLALAGATQYF TGTGCCAGCAGCTTAGCTCTCGCGGGAGCTACGCAGTATTTT
TRBD2 TRBJ2-1 TRBV5-4 many CASSSSGGLYNEQFF TGTGCCAGCAGCTCTAGCGGGGGGCTCTACAATGAGCAGTTCTTC
TRBD1 TRBJ2-7 TRBV29-1 many CSIGQGNDEQYF TGCAGCATTGGACAGGGTAACGACGAGCAGTACTTC
NA TRBJ2-1 TRBV7-8 few CASSLVRTTSYNEQFF TGTGCCAGCAGCTTAGTTCGGACAACTTCCTACAATGAGCAGTTCTTC
TRBD1 TRBJ2-1 TRBV6-2/TRBV6-3 many CASSYRTGQGMNEQFF TGTGCCAGCAGTTACCGAACGGGACAGGGGATGAATGAGCAGTTCTTC
TRBD2 TRBJ2-3 TRBV10-3 many CAISESGTSGRVGDTQYF TGTGCCATCAGTGAGTCGGGGACTAGCGGGAGGGTCGGAGATACGCAGTATTTT
NA TRBJ2-7 TRBV28 many CASSSQGLGRSGTSYEQYF TGTGCCAGCAGTTCGCAGGGGTTGGGGAGAAGCGGGACCTCCTACGAGCAGTACTTC
NA TRBJ2-3 TRBV7-9 many CASSSGGLRYTQYF TGTGCCAGCAGCTCCGGGGGCCTCAGGTATACGCAGTATTTT
NA TRBJ2-7 TRBV7-2 many CASSFQGSSLYEQYF TGTGCCAGCAGCTTTCAGGGGTCGTCCCTCTACGAGCAGTACTTC
NA TRBJ1-1 TRBV28 many CASSSGGSGTEVFF TGTGCCAGCAGTTCCGGGGGCTCGGGGACTGAAGTTTTCTTT
NA TRBJ1-6 TRBV27 NA CASSFSNSPLHF TGTGCCAGCAGTTTCTCTAATTCACCCCTCCACTTT
NA TRBJ2-1 TRBV4-3 many CASSQESSGLYNEQFF TGCGCCAGCAGCCAAGAATCCAGCGGGCTCTACAATGAGCAGTTCTTC
NA TRBJ1-4 TRBV2 many CASRVGGEKLFF TGTGCCAGCAGGGTTGGTGGTGAAAAACTGTTTTTT
NA TRBJ2-2 TRBV12-3/TRBV12-4 many CASSLESTGELFF TGTGCCAGCAGTTTGGAATCAACCGGGGAGCTGTTTTTT
TRBD2 TRBJ2-1 TRBV29-1 many CSETSGNSYSYNEQFF TGCAGCGAAACTAGCGGGAACTCATACTCCTACAATGAGCAGTTCTTC
NA TRBJ1-5 TRBV3-1 medium-sized CASSQANGANQPQHF TGTGCCAGCAGCCAAGCGAACGGAGCAAATCAGCCCCAGCATTTT
NA TRBJ1-3 TRBV27 many CASSSSPAAVPGNTIYF TGTGCCAGCAGTTCATCCCCAGCTGCGGTACCTGGAAACACCATATATTTT
TRBD2 TRBJ2-1 TRBV11-1 many CASSARQGLGTSGRFNEQFF TGTGCCAGCAGCGCTCGACAGGGACTAGGGACTAGCGGGAGGTTCAATGAGCAGTTCTTC
NA TRBJ1-2 TRBV5-4 NA CASNRGGSYGYTF TGTGCCAGCAACCGTGGGGGCTCCTATGGCTACACCTTC
NA TRBJ1-6 TRBV18 many CASSPLDGGQAPLHF TGTGCCAGCTCACCACTCGACGGGGGGCAAGCGCCCCTCCACTTT
TRBD2 TRBJ2-1 TRBV6-2/TRBV6-3 many CASSSPRLAGDNEQFF TGTGCCAGCAGTTCTCCGAGACTAGCGGGAGACAATGAGCAGTTCTTC
TRBD1 TRBJ1-1 TRBV28 many CASSLSRGRDEAFF TGTGCCAGCAGTTTATCCAGGGGGCGCGATGAAGCTTTCTTT
NA TRBJ1-4 TRBV25-1 few CASSELRGGGEKLFF TGTGCCAGCAGTGAATTACGGGGTGGCGGTGAAAAACTGTTTTTT
NA TRBJ2-5 TRBV3-1 NA CASRPRVSLIETQYF TGTGCCAGCAGACCTCGGGTTAGTTTAATCGAGACCCAGTACTTC
NA TRBJ2-1 TRBV4-3 many CASSLSLSGSNEQFF TGCGCCAGCAGCCTAAGTCTCTCGGGGTCCAATGAGCAGTTCTTC
NA TRBJ1-1 TRBV13 medium-sized CASRVAGAMNTEAFF TGTGCCAGCAGAGTGGCAGGGGCTATGAACACTGAAGCTTTCTTT